Given below is one TCR beta chain in context. Assay used: immunoSEQ multiplex PCR; TCRdb lists only in-frame clones, some missing. The repertoire holds approximately 270,000 clones, roughly nine tenths seen once, with approximately 1.3% in the top ten. Living in 24 US areas, the participants were between roughly 18 and 95 years of age. This CDR3 region has 15 residues. Trimming left V 6 bases short and J 3 bases short, with 14 bases between. Germline V CDR1 and CDR2: LNHDA, SQIVND (reference sequence). This sample stems from a study of blood T cell repertoires in COVID-19. Study summary: The analysed material was cDNA or gDNA that came from T cells, B-cell-depleted T cells, or PBMCs.

The sequenced sample consisted of PBMCs or T cells enriched from blood (not recorded which). This clonotype was obtained from a human donor in a cohort exposed to, infected with or recovered from COVID-19 (not recorded which). The donor label of this sample is uncertain. This sequence joins TRBV19 and TRBJ2-2, with D perhaps matching TRBD2 (6 bases). The CDR3 DNA reads TGTGCCAGTAGAAGGGACTCGGACTACACCGGGGAGCTGTTTTTT. It is translated as CASRRDSDYTGELFF.